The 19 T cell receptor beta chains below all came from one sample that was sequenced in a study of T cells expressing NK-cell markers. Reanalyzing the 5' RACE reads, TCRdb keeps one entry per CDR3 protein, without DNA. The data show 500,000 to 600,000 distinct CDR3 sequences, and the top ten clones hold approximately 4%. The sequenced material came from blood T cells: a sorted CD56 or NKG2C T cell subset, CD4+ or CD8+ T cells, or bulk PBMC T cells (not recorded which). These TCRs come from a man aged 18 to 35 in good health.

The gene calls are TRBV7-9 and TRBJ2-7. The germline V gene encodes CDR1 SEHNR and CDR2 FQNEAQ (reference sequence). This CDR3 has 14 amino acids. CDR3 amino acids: CASSEGGSSYEQYF.

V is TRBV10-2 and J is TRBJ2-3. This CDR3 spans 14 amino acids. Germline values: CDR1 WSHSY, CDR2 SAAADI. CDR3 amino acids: CASRVQTSTDTQYF.

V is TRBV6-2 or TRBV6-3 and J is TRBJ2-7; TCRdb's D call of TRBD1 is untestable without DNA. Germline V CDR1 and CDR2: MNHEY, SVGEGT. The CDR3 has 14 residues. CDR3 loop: CASSYGQGKNEQYF.

CDR3 residues: CASSYLGFADTQYF. This rearrangement joins TRBV12-3 or TRBV12-4 to TRBJ2-3. The length of the CDR3 is 14 residues.

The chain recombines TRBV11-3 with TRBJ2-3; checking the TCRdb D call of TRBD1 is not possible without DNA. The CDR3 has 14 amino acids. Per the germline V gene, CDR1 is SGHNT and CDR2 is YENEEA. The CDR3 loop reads CASSIGQNTDTQYF.

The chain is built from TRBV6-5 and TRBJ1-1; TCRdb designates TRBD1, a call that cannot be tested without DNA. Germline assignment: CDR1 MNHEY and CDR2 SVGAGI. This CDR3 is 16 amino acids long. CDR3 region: CASSYSRFGTDTEAFF.

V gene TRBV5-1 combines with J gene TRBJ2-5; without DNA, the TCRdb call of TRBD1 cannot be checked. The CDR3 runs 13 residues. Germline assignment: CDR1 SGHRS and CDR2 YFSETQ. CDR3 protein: CASSLDAGGIQYF.

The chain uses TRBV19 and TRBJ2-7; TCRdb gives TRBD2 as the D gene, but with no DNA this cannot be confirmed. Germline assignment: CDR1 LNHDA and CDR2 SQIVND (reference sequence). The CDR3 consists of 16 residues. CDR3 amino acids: CASRGLAGGRTYEQYF.

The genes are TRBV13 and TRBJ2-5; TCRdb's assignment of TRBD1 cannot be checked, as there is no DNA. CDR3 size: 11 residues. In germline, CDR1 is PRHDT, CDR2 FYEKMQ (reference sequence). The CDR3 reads CASSPGGTQYF.

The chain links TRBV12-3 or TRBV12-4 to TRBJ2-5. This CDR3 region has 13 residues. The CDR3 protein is CASSSARGETQYF.

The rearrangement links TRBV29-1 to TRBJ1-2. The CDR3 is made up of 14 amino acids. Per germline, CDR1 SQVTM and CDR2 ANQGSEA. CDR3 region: CSVERWETNYGYTF.

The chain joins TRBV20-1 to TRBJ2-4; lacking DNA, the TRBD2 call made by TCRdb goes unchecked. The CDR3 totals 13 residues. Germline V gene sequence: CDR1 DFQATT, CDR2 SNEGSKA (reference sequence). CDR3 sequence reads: CSAYREGEAIQYF.

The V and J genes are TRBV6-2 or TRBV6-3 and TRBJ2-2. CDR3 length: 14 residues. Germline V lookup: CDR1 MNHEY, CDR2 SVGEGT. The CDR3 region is CASSFGQHTGELFF.

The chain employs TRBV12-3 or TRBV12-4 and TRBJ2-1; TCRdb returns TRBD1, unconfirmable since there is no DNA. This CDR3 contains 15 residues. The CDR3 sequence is CASSKDRAWNNEQFF.

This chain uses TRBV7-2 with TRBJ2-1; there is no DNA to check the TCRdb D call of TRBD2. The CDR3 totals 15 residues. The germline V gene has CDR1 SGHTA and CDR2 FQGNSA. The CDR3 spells CASSLYLDGRYEQFF.

CDR3 loop: CASSLEHGSGDGYTF. The chain is built from TRBV7-6 and TRBJ1-2. The germline CDR1 and CDR2 sequences are SGHVS and FNYEAQ. The CDR3 runs 15 residues. Full variable domain (rest looked up from reference TRBV7-6 and TRBJ1-2): GAGVSQSPRYKVTKRGQDVALRCDPISGHVSLYWYRQALGQGPEFLTYFNYEAQQDKSGLPNDRFSAERPEGSISTLTIQRTEQRDSAMYRCASSLEHGSGDGYTFGSGTRLTVV.

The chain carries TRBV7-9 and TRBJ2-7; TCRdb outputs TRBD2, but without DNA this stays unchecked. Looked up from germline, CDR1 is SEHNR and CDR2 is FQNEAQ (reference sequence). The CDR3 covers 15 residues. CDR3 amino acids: CASSLVIAGDGEQYF.

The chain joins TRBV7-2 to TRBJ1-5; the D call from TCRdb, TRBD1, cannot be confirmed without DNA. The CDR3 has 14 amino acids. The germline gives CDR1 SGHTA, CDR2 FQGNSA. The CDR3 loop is CASSPVTGNQPQHF.

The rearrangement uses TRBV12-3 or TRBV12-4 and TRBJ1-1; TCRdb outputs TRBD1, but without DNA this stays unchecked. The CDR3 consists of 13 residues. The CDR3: CASSLGQGRKAFF.